Listed here is a single TCR beta chain. This specimen comes from a study of T cells after posttransplantation cyclophosphamide. The protocol was immunoSEQ multiplex PCR, while the TCRdb copy is restricted to in-frame clones and leaves out a portion. The table has fewer than 20,000 clones, 74% seen once. Treatment was busulfan-fludarabine conditioning, a marrow graft, and cyclophosphamide on days +3 and +4. From germline, CDR1 is SGHRS and CDR2 YFSETQ. CDR3 length: 16 amino acids. J gave up 3 bases and V 0 bases, and 5 bases lay outside the gene matches. The receptor was isolated from a young adult male patient who received an allogeneic stem cell transplant from a related donor, was CMV-positive, and had acute GVHD only. Certain T cells may be donor cells from the graft. The sequencing here drew on PBMCs, taken after an allogeneic stem cell transplant with post-transplant cyclophosphamide. V gene TRBV5-1 combines with J gene TRBJ2-3; 9 nucleotides align to TRBD1. The DNA of the CDR3 is TGCGCCAGCAGCTTGGAGGACAGGGGAGGAACAGATACGCAGTATTTT. Its translation: CASSLEDRGGTDTQYF.